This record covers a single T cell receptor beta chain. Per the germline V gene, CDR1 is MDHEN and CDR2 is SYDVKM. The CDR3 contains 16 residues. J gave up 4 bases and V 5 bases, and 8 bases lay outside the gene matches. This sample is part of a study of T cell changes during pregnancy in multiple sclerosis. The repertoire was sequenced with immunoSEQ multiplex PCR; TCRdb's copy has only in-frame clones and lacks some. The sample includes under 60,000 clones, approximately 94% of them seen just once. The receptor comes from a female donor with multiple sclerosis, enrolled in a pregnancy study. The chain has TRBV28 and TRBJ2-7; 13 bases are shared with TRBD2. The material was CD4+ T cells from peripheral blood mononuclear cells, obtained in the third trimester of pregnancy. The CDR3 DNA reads TGTGCCAGCAGTGCTGAACTAGCGGGAGGGGTGTACGAGCAGTACTTC. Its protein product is CASSAELAGGVYEQYF.